The next 12 T cell receptor beta chains were all read from a single sample in a study of T cells in Graves' hyperthyroidism and ophthalmopathy. Researchers amplified the TCR beta CDR3 regions from RNA transcripts. First-round RT-PCR with HTBI primers amplified the TCR CDR3 region. Each CDR3 protein gets one entry after TCRdb re-called the multiplex PCR reads with MiXCR. The sample includes 550,000 to 700,000 distinct CDR3 sequences, about 45% seen only once; the top ten take 19%. Sequenced: peripheral blood or thyroid tissue (not recorded which). All receptors derive from an adult woman with Graves' disease, either hyperthyroidism or ophthalmopathy (not recorded which).

This clonotype was recorded many times. This chain links TRBV20-1 with TRBJ1-3; 8 positions match TRBD1. Germline V gene data show CDR1 as DFQATT and CDR2 as SNEGSKA (reference sequence). The CDR3 has 13 amino acids. V lost 6 bases and J lost 7; bases outside the gene matches: 8. CDR3 in amino acids: CSAQRQGMNTIYF. In nucleotides, the CDR3 is TGCAGTGCCCAGAGACAGGGGATGAACACCATATATTTT.

The rearrangement links TRBV15 to TRBJ1-1; D remains ambiguous. CDR1 and CDR2 (germline): LNHNV, YYDKDF (reference sequence). There are 15 residues in the CDR3. V was trimmed by 3 bases and J by 4 bases, leaving 15 bases between them. The CDR3 loop is CATSRGDPGATEAFF. For the CDR3, the DNA is TGTGCCACCAGCAGGGGCGACCCCGGTGCCACTGAAGCTTTCTTT.

This clonotype was picked up a small number of times. This chain uses TRBV30 with TRBJ1-4; possible D gene TRBD1, 6 bases. The germline gives CDR1 GTSNPN, CDR2 SVGIG (reference sequence). The CDR3 covers 14 residues. The germline V and J ends were trimmed by 1 base and 8 bases, with 14 bases remaining between them. The DNA of the CDR3 is TGTGCCTGGAGTGCGACGGGGGCGCAGGAAAAACTGTTTTTT. Its protein product is CAWSATGAQEKLFF.

This clonotype has a count of ten or more. The chain uses TRBV29-1 and TRBJ2-7; TRBD2 might be the D (5 bases). The V gene's germline CDR1 is SQVTM and CDR2 ANQGSEA. The CDR3 is made up of 13 amino acids. Trimming stripped 4 bases from V and 0 bases from J, with 10 bases between. The CDR3 here is CSVVGEPSYEQYF. CDR3 bases: TGCAGCGTTGTCGGGGAACCCTCCTACGAGCAGTACTTC.

This clonotype was counted between two and nine times. V and J are TRBV30 and TRBJ2-2; no definite D call. The V gene lost 1 base and the J gene lost 2 bases, with 8 bases spanning the gap. This CDR3 has 14 amino acids. Per the germline V gene, CDR1 is GTSNPN and CDR2 is SVGIG (reference sequence). As DNA, the CDR3 is TGTGCCTGGAGTGGTTACTCAAACACCGGGGAGCTGTTTTTT. This translates into CAWSGYSNTGELFF.

This clonotype was seen many times. The rearrangement joins TRBV2 to TRBJ2-7, with D uncertain. CDR3 length: 15 amino acids. The V end lost 4 bases, the J end lost 0 bases, and 13 bases lay between the germline ends. Germline V lookup: CDR1 SNHLY, CDR2 FYNNEI. The CDR3 here is CASSALGLSSYEQYF. The DNA of the CDR3 is TGTGCCAGCAGTGCCTTGGGCCTCAGCTCCTACGAGCAGTACTTC.

This clonotype was observed a single time. V gene TRBV20-1 combines with J gene TRBJ1-2; D call uncertain. This CDR3 spans 12 amino acids. Germline V gene lookup returns CDR1 DFQATT and CDR2 SNEGSKA (reference sequence). V was cut by 0 bases and J by 12 bases, with 14 bases left in between. CDR3 DNA: TGCAGTGCTAGAGAAGGTGGAGCTGGAAACACCTTC. Amino acid sequence: CSAREGGAGNTF.

The chain has TRBV10-2 and TRBJ2-2, with a possible D match to TRBD2 (5 bases). The germline V and J ends were trimmed by 1 base and 3 bases, with 6 bases remaining between them. The germline gives CDR1 WSHSY, CDR2 SAAADI. CDR3 length: 14 amino acids. CDR3 amino acids: CASSEWRDTGELFF. Here the CDR3 DNA reads TGCGCCAGCAGTGAGTGGCGGGACACCGGGGAGCTGTTTTTT.

The chain joins TRBV20-1 to TRBJ2-5, with D perhaps given as TRBD1 or TRBD2 (5 bases each). This CDR3 spans 12 amino acids. V lost 6 bases, J lost 2 bases, and 10 bases lay in between. Germline V gives CDR1 DFQATT, CDR2 SNEGSKA (reference sequence). The CDR3 DNA follows: TGCAGTGCCACGGGACCTCAAGAGACCCAGTACTTC. Its protein is CSATGPQETQYF.

In its sample, this clonotype was seen many times. V usage is TRBV7-9 and J usage is TRBJ1-3, with D perhaps matching TRBD1 (5 bases). CDR3 length equals 18 residues. Trimming stripped 1 base from V and 0 bases from J, with 16 bases between. Germline loops: CDR1 SEHNR, CDR2 FQNEAQ (reference sequence). This chain's CDR3 is CASSLDRIHRPSGNTIYF. The DNA of the CDR3 is TGTGCCAGCAGCTTAGACCGAATACACAGGCCCTCTGGAAACACCATATATTTT.

The CDR3 protein is CASSLRARDNYGYTF. CDR3 DNA sequence: TGTGCCAGCAGTTTACGGGCTAGGGACAACTATGGCTACACCTTC. The chain recombines TRBV12-3 or TRBV12-4 with TRBJ1-2; D might be TRBD1 (5 bases). This CDR3 comprises 15 residues. Trimming took off 2 bases at V and 2 bases at J, with 12 bases between the two ends.

This rearrangement joins TRBV20-1 to TRBJ1-5; 7 bases map to TRBD1. Germline V CDR1 and CDR2: DFQATT, SNEGSKA (reference sequence). The CDR3 spans 14 residues. J lost 4 bases, V lost 3 bases, and 6 bases had no gene match. The CDR3 protein is CSASRRGGNQPQHF. The CDR3 nucleotides read TGCAGTGCTAGTCGCAGGGGGGGGAATCAGCCCCAGCATTTT.